This is a list of T cell receptor beta chains from one sample in a study of T cells after yellow fever vaccination. Via MiXCR, TCRdb re-called the 5' RACE reads, giving one row per CDR3 protein. The data hold 100,000 to 150,000 distinct CDR3 sequences, with roughly 15% observed a single time. The sample was CD8+ T cells sorted from PBMCs, taken 5 days after the yellow fever booster vaccination. These receptors all come from a man younger than 35 who received the YFV17D yellow fever vaccine. The CDR3 runs from the conserved cysteine through the conserved F or W. The D gene is left open where the match is weak. Size values are once, few and many counts, or a class for expanded clones, and some rows have none.

V	D	size	J	CDR3	DNA
TRBV7-9	.	.	TRBJ1-2	CASTAREWDGYTF	TGTGCCAGCACCGCCCGGGAATGGGATGGCTACACCTTC
TRBV7-9	.	few	TRBJ2-7	CASSLVILGYHEQYF	TGTGCCAGCAGCTTAGTCATACTCGGATACCACGAGCAGTACTTC
TRBV4-2	.	few	TRBJ1-4	CATLGETNEKLFF	TGTGCCACGTTGGGGGAAACTAATGAAAAACTGTTTTTT
TRBV12-3/TRBV12-4	TRBD1	few	TRBJ1-1	CASSPGGDTEAFF	TGTGCCAGCAGTCCAGGGGGTGACACTGAAGCTTTCTTT
TRBV7-6	.	few	TRBJ2-2	CASSYSGATGELFF	TGTGCCAGCAGCTATTCGGGAGCCACCGGGGAGCTGTTTTTT
TRBV20-1	.	few	TRBJ1-4	CSARDRKQGLTNEKLFF	TGCAGTGCTAGAGATCGTAAGCAGGGGCTGACTAATGAAAAACTGTTTTTT
TRBV2	TRBD1	.	TRBJ2-5	CASSNLTGVMTQYF	TGTGCCAGCAGCAACCTTACAGGGGTGATGACCCAGTACTTC
TRBV6-2/TRBV6-3	.	few	TRBJ1-1	CASSYSKSLMAVAFF	TGTGCCAGCAGTTACTCGAAGTCGCTTATGGCAGTCGCTTTCTTT
TRBV7-2	.	.	TRBJ1-4	CASSPRPIYATNEKLFF	TGTGCCAGCAGCCCCCGCCCCATTTATGCAACTAATGAAAAACTGTTTTTT
TRBV6-2/TRBV6-3	.	.	TRBJ2-1	CASSKRGPGYNEQFF	TGTGCCAGCAGTAAACGGGGGCCTGGCTACAATGAGCAGTTCTTC
TRBV13	.	.	TRBJ2-2	CASSFPLARSGELFF	TGTGCCAGCAGCTTCCCCCTGGCGCGTAGCGGGGAGCTGTTTTTT
TRBV7-6	TRBD1	.	TRBJ2-7	CASSARQGARPYEQYF	TGTGCCAGCAGCGCAAGACAGGGGGCTAGACCCTACGAGCAGTACTTC
TRBV21-1	.	few	TRBJ2-2	CASSKEEGHPTGELFF	TGTGCCAGCAGCAAAGAAGAAGGACACCCCACCGGGGAGCTGTTTTTT
TRBV10-1	.	many	TRBJ2-7	CASSEPNRGGRIYEQYF	TGCGCCAGCAGTGAGCCTAATAGGGGTGGACGGATCTACGAGCAGTACTTC
TRBV29-1	.	few	TRBJ2-2	CSVVLRDWGAGELFF	TGCAGCGTTGTTCTCCGGGACTGGGGGGCCGGGGAGCTGTTTTTT
TRBV15	TRBD1	few	TRBJ2-1	CATSLTGAYNEQFF	TGTGCCACCAGCCTGACAGGGGCCTACAATGAGCAGTTCTTC
TRBV5-4	.	.	TRBJ2-7	CASSLGDGNWYEQYF	TGTGCCAGCAGCTTGGGCGATGGGAATTGGTACGAGCAGTACTTC
TRBV6-6	.	.	TRBJ2-1	CASSLGTHNEQFF	TGTGCCAGCAGCCTGGGCACACACAATGAGCAGTTCTTC
TRBV15	TRBD2	.	TRBJ2-1	CATSSLGSGGLNEQFF	TGTGCCACCAGCAGTTTAGGCAGCGGGGGGTTAAATGAGCAGTTCTTC